One sample yielded the 2 T cell receptor beta chains listed below, sequenced in a study of STAT5B mutations in CD4+ large granular lymphocyte leukemia. The data were produced by immunoSEQ multiplex PCR, yet TCRdb's version contains in-frame clones alone and is incomplete. In the table there are about 45,000 clones, 65% to 90% of which are singletons. The sample was CD4+ T cells from blood buffy coats. The source of these receptors is a human donor in good health.

This clone was found a few times. The genes are TRBV5-6 and TRBJ1-1; D gene uncertain. CDR1 and CDR2 (germline): SGHDT, YYEEEE. V was pared by 4 bases and J by 3 bases, with 7 bases between. The CDR3 contains 12 residues. CDR3 nucleotide sequence: TGTGCCAGCAGCACAACTTACACTGAAGCTTTCTTT. Protein sequence: CASSTTYTEAFF.

The chain links TRBV29-1 to TRBJ2-7, with D perhaps being TRBD1 or TRBD2 (5 bases each). There are 12 residues in the CDR3. Germline lookup yields CDR1 SQVTM and CDR2 ANQGSEA. Trimming took off 5 bases at V and 4 bases at J, with 12 bases between the two ends. CDR3 in amino acids: CSVLRDGYEQYF. The CDR3 DNA sequence: TGCAGCGTTTTACGGGACGGATACGAGCAGTACTTC.